This T cell receptor (beta chain) was sequenced during a study of blood T cells in healthy people across ages. About the study: In model experiments, template switching was able to capture about one barcoded beta molecule for every two T cells that were present. General study findings and limits: Long-lived donors exceeded aged donors in naive CD4+ cells and diversity.

The germline V gene encodes CDR1 MNHEY and CDR2 SVGAGI. The CDR3 is made up of 14 amino acids. Together with a sample-barcoded 5' primer, a J-beta primer mix was included in a second PCR lasting about 6 to 11 cycles. Each CDR3 protein is one row after TCRdb ran MiXCR on the 5' RACE reads. Here the sample spans 1.5 million to 2 million distinct CDR3 sequences, roughly 52% being singletons. With respect to this clonotype: No antigen is known for it. Germline is not matched at one junction end, which may reflect a read error.

This sequence originates from a woman aged 40 to 50 in good health. The chain joins TRBV6-5 to TRBJ2-3; D might be TRBD2 (5 bases). The sample comprised blood. CDR3 protein: CASSLRLSTDAQYF. CDR3 DNA: TGTGCCAGCAGTCTTCGACTATCCACAGATGCGCAGTATTTT.